Listed below are T cell receptor beta chains from one sample, sequenced in a study of T-cell reconstitution after alpha-beta-depleted transplantation in children. TCRdb called the PCR reads again in MiXCR, with one record for every CDR3 protein. Among about 350,000 distinct CDR3 sequences listed, about an eighth were seen once. The sample here was PBMCs, taken from the stem cell graft. The receptors stem from a human donor who donated a stem cell graft to a child with Fanconi anemia. The CDR3 runs from the conserved cysteine through the conserved F or W. The order of the fields is V gene, J gene, CDR3 protein.

TRBV9	TRBJ2-2	CASSPRTANTGELFF
TRBV2	TRBJ1-2	CTSSTQDRGYYGYTF
TRBV20-1	TRBJ1-4	CSAREKGQGYNEKLFF
TRBV20-1	TRBJ2-7	CSASGVSNEQYF
TRBV29-1	TRBJ1-1	CSVDGTGNTEAFF
TRBV5-1	TRBJ2-1	CASSLVASTSGGGEQFF
TRBV6-5	TRBJ2-1	CASSSAPGPQFF
TRBV12-3/TRBV12-4	TRBJ2-5	CASSPDSAETQYF
TRBV5-1	TRBJ2-6	CASSSATGVNVLTF
TRBV5-1	TRBJ2-1	CASQGLAGGRDEQFF
TRBV3-1	TRBJ2-3	CASSQHYNTDTQYF
TRBV13	TRBJ2-1	CASSLGGQGDEQFF
TRBV20-1	TRBJ1-1	CSARNRIGYTEAFF
TRBV7-9	TRBJ1-1	CASSRDGVGTEAFF
TRBV15	TRBJ1-1	CATSRDRADTEAFF
TRBV18	TRBJ2-7	CASSPSPSSGKYEQYF
TRBV11-2	TRBJ1-3	CASSLEATGTGNTIYF
TRBV7-3	TRBJ2-5	CASSLGLGGGAGETQYF
TRBV2	TRBJ2-2	CASSGVGQTNTGELFF
TRBV6-2/TRBV6-3	TRBJ1-5	CASSQDRANQPQHF
TRBV4-2	TRBJ2-6	CASSQEEDRVTGANVLTF
TRBV5-5	TRBJ2-5	CASSLVLSHQETQYF
TRBV7-9	TRBJ2-3	CASSDSGGITDTQYF
TRBV20-1	TRBJ1-1	CSAPLTGRDEAFF